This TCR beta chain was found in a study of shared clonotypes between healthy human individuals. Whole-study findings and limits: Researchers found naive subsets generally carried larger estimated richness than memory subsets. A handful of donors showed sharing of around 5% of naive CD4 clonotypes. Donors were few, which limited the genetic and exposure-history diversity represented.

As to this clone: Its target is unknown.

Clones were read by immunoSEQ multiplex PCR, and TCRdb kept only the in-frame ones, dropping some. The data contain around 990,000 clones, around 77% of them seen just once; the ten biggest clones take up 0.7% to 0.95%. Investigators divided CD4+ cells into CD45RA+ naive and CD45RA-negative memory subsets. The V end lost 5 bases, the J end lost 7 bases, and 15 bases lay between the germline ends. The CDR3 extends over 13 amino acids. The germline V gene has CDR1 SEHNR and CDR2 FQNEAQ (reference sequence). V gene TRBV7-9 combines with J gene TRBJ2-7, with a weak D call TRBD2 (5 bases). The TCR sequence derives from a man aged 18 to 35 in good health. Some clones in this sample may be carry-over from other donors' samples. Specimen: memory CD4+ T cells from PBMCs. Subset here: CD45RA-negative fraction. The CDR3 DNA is TGTGCCAGCAGCCTTAGACGGGATCGGGAGCAGTACTTC. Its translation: CASSLRRDREQYF.